This entry lists 2 T cell receptor beta chains sequenced from one sample in a study of radiation and T cells in renal cell carcinoma (TCRdb year 2020). The library was generated by the immunoSEQ multiplex PCR assay. TCRdb stores this immuneACCESS table with in-frame sequences only. Part of the clones is absent; in the studies checked, under half of the shortfall reflects unresolved V genes, and no reason is known for the rest. The sample records 50,000 to 75,000 clones, around 80% of which are singletons. The ten largest make up 7.3% of the sample. The time point label here, explained by the study, means: baseline pretreatment blood. In light of the paper, this sample's treatment or condition label describes: 15 Gy SBRT to primary tumor, nephrectomy 4 weeks later. Sequences were derived from blood, sampled from a patient whose treatment included radiotherapy and nephrectomy. All receptors come from a man in his 60s with renal cell carcinoma.

This chain joins TRBV6-6 and TRBJ1-2, with D perhaps TRBD1 (5 bases). In germline, CDR1 is MNHNY, CDR2 SVGAGI (reference sequence). V lost 2 bases and J 6 bases, leaving 10 bases between the germline ends. The CDR3 sequence is 13 residues long. CDR3 loop: CASSYGGTDGYTF. The CDR3 DNA sequence: TGTGCCAGCAGTTACGGTGGGACGGATGGCTACACCTTC.

V usage is TRBV9 and J usage is TRBJ1-2, with D perhaps TRBD1 (6 bases). The CDR3 contains 15 residues. Germline assignment: CDR1 SGDLS and CDR2 YYNGEE. The V end was cut by 3 bases, the J end by 7 bases, with 19 bases between. DNA for the CDR3: TGTGCCAGCAGCGCCATCACAGGGAATCAGGGTGGCTACACCTTC. It codes for CASSAITGNQGGYTF.